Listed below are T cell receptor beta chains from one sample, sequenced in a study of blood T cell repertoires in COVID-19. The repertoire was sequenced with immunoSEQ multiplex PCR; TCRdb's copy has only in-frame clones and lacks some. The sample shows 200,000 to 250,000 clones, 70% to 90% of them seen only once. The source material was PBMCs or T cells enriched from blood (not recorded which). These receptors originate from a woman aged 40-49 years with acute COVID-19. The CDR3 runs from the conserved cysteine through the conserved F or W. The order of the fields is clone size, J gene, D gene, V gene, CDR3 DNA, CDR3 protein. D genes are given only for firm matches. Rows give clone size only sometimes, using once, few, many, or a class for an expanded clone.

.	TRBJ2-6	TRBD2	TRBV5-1	TGCGCCAGCAGCTTGGTCCCTCTAGCGGGTCTGGCCTCTGGGGCCAACGTCCTGACTTTC	CASSLVPLAGLASGANVLTF
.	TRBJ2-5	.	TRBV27	TGTGCCAGCAGCAGCAGAGGGTACCAAGAGACCCAGTACTTC	CASSSRGYQETQYF
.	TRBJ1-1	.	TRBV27	TGTGCCAGCAGTTTCGCCTGGGGGCTCACTGAAGCTTTCTTT	CASSFAWGLTEAFF
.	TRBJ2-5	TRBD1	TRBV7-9	TGTGCCAGCAGCGTCCAGGGGGCGGAGGAGACCCAGTACTTC	CASSVQGAEETQYF
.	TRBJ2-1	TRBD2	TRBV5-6	TGTGCCAGCAGCCCCGGGACTAGCGGGAGTAGGCAGTTCTTC	CASSPGTSGSRQFF
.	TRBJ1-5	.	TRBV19	TGTGCCAGTAGTGTACCCACAGGGAATCAGCCCCAGCATTTT	CASSVPTGNQPQHF
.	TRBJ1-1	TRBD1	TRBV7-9	TGTGCCAGCAGCCTAAGACAGGGGCCCATCACTGAAGCTTTCTTT	CASSLRQGPITEAFF
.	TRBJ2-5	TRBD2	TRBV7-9	TGTGCCAGCAGCTGGGGGGGACGGACTCAGCAAGAGACCCAGTACTTC	CASSWGGRTQQETQYF
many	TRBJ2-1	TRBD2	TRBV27	TGTGCCAGCAGTTTTTTAGTAGCGGGGATAGTGGGTGAGCAGTTCTTC	CASSFLVAGIVGEQFF
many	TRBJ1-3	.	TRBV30	TGTGCCTGGAGTGTACGGGGAGGTTCCTCTGGAAACACCATATATTTT	CAWSVRGGSSGNTIYF
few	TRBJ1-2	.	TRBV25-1	TGTGCCAGCAGTGACAGGGCGTCCTATGGCTACACCTTC	CASSDRASYGYTF
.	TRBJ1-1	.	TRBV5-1	TGCGCCAGCAGCTTGGAGGCAGGGGCTAACACTGAAGCTTTCTTT	CASSLEAGANTEAFF
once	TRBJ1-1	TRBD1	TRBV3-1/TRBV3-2	TGTGCCAGCAGCCCCTGGACAGGGACCACTGAAGCTTTCTTT	CASSPWTGTTEAFF
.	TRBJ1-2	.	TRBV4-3	TGCGCCAGCAGCCAAGATTCATCAGGGGCTAGGGATGGCTACACCTTC	CASSQDSSGARDGYTF
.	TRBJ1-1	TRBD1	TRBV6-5	TGTGCCAGCAGAAGGACAGGGGGCGCCTCTGAAGCTTTCTTT	CASRRTGGASEAFF
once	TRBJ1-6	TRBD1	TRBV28	TGTGCCAGCAGAGGGACAGGGGGTGAGGGGTCCTATAATTCACCCCTCCACTTT	CASRGTGGEGSYNSPLHF
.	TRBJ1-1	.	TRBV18	TGTGCCAGCTCACCACCGTCCAGGGAAGCTTTCTTT	CASSPPSREAFF
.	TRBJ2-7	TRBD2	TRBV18	TGTGCCAGCTCACCGGGACTAAACTACGAGCAGTACTTC	CASSPGLNYEQYF
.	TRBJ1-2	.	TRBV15	TGTGCCACCAGCAGAGTTGGTTGGGGGCAGGACTATGGCTACACCTTC	CATSRVGWGQDYGYTF
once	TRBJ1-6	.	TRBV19	TGTGCCAGTAGTATGCGTCTAGCGAGCTCCTATAATTCACCCCTCCACTTT	CASSMRLASSYNSPLHF
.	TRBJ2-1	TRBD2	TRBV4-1	TGCGCCAGCACCGATGGGGGGGTAAATGAGCAGTTCTTC	CASTDGGVNEQFF
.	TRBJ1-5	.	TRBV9	TGTGCCAGCAGCGTAGCTACTCGGGGGTGGACGGGCAATCAGCCCCAGCATTTT	CASSVATRGWTGNQPQHF
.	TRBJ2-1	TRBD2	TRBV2	TGTGCCAGCAGTGAAGATAGAGTAGGGCGGGGGGGCTACAATGAGCAGTTCTTC	CASSEDRVGRGGYNEQFF
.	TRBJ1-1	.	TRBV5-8	TGTGCCAGCAGCTTGTCCGGAACGGGAAACACTGAAGCTTTCTTT	CASSLSGTGNTEAFF
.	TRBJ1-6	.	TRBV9	TGTGCCAGCAGCGCAGGGGCCCAACGACGGAATTCACCCCTCCACTTT	CASSAGAQRRNSPLHF
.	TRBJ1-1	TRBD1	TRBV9	TGTGCCAGCAGCTCCGGGACAGGGCCCACTGAAGCTTTCTTT	CASSSGTGPTEAFF
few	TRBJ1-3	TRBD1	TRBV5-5	TGTGCCAGCAGCAGGGAACAGGGGGCGCAGGGAAACACCATATATTTT	CASSREQGAQGNTIYF
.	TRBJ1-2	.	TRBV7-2	TGTGCCAGCAGCTTAGGTATAGGCGGGGCTGGCTACACCTTC	CASSLGIGGAGYTF
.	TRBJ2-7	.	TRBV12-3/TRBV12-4	TGTGCCAGCAGTTTCACCAGCTCCTACGAGCAGTACTTC	CASSFTSSYEQYF
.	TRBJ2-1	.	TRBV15	TGTGCCACCAGCGGGAGCTCCTACAATGAGCAGTTCTTC	CATSGSSYNEQFF
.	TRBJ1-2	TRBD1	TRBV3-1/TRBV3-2	TGTGCCAGCAGCCATCTCCAGACAGGGGGAGTGTTCGGCTACACCTTC	CASSHLQTGGVFGYTF
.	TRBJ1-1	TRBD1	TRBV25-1	TGTGCCAGCAGTGCGGGGACAGATCTCACTGAAGCTTTCTTT	CASSAGTDLTEAFF
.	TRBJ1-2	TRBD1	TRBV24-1	TGTGCCACCAGTGATCTGGACAGGGGGCAACGGGCCTACACCTTC	CATSDLDRGQRAYTF
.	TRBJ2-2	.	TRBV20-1	TGCAGTGCTAGACGCTACGGGGAGCTGTTTTTT	CSARRYGELFF
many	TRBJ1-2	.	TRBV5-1	TGCGCCAGCAGCGTACAGGGTATTGGCTATGGCTACACCTTC	CASSVQGIGYGYTF
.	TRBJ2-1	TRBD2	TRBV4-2	TGTGCCAGCAGCCCCCAGCCGGGACTACGCAATGAGCAGTTCTTC	CASSPQPGLRNEQFF
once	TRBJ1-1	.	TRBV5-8	TGTGCCAGCAGCCCTCGGGTCGGCATGAACACTGAAGCTTTCTTT	CASSPRVGMNTEAFF
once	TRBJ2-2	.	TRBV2	TGTGCCAGCACCATAGACATCCAACTTAACACCGGGGAGCTGTTTTTT	CASTIDIQLNTGELFF
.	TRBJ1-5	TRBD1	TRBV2	TGTGCCAGCAGAGAGACAGGGGGAAGTCAGCCCCAGCATTTT	CASRETGGSQPQHF
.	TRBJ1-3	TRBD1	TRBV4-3	TGCGCCAGCAGCCAAGGTACCGGGACAGGGACTGGAAACACCATATATTTT	CASSQGTGTGTGNTIYF
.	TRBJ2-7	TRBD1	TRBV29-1	TGCAGCGTAGTGCTGCCGGGACAGGGTCACGAGCAGTACTTC	CSVVLPGQGHEQYF
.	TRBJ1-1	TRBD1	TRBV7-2	TGTGCCAGCAGCCCCCAAACAGGGGGCGTAAACACTGAAGCTTTCTTT	CASSPQTGGVNTEAFF
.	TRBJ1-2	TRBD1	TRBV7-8	TGTGCCAGCAGCTTGAGGACAGGGGATGGCTACACCTTC	CASSLRTGDGYTF
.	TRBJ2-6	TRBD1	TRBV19	TGTGCCAGTAGCAGGACAGGGTCTGGGGCCAACGTCCTGACTTTC	CASSRTGSGANVLTF
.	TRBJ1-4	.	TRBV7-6	TGTGCCAGCAGCTTATCTACAGGGAATGAAAAACTGTTTTTT	CASSLSTGNEKLFF
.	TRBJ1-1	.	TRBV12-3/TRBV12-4	TGTGCCAGCAGTTTGATCGGCACTGAAGCTTTCTTT	CASSLIGTEAFF
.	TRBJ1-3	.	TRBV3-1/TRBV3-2	TGTGCCAGCAGCCGCGGAGGACCGTTGTTCTCTGGAAACACCATATATTTT	CASSRGGPLFSGNTIYF
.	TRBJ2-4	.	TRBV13	TGTGCCAGCAGCTCCTCCTTAGCCAAAAACATTCAGTACTTC	CASSSSLAKNIQYF
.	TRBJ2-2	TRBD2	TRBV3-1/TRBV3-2	TGTGCCAGCAGCTTGCGACTAGCCCAAGGGACCGGGGAGCTGTTTTTT	CASSLRLAQGTGELFF
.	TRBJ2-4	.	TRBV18	TGTGCCAGCTCACCGCAACAGGGTGTAAAATATAACATTCAGTACTTC	CASSPQQGVKYNIQYF
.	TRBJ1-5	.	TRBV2	TGTGCCAGCAGGATCGACAGCTATAGCAATCAGCCCCAGCATTTT	CASRIDSYSNQPQHF
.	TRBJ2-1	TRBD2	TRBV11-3	TGTGCCAGCAGCCCGCGGGGTGCGGGGGGATACAATGAGCAGTTCTTC	CASSPRGAGGYNEQFF
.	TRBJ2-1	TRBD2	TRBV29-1	TGCAGCGTCGTCAGCGGGACTTCCTACAATGAGCAGTTCTTC	CSVVSGTSYNEQFF
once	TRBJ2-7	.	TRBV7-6	TGTGCCAGCAGCTTAGAATTGGGCAGGGCCTACGAGCAGTACTTC	CASSLELGRAYEQYF
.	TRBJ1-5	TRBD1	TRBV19	TGTGCCAGTAGTGTCCAGGGGGATCAGCCCCAGCATTTT	CASSVQGDQPQHF
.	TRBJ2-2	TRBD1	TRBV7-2	TGTGCCAGCAGCTTCACGGGGACAGGGGTATACACCGGGGAGCTGTTTTTT	CASSFTGTGVYTGELFF
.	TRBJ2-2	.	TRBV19	TGTGCCAGTAGTATCCGAACAGGTGCGAACACCGGGGAGCTGTTTTTT	CASSIRTGANTGELFF
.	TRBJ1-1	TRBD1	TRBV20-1	TGCAGTGCTAGAGGTGACAGGGGGACTTTCTTT	CSARGDRGTFF
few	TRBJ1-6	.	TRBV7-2	TGTGCCAGCAGCTTATGGGCACCTACGAGCTCCTATAATTCACCCCTCCACTTT	CASSLWAPTSSYNSPLHF
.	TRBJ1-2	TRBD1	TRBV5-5	TGTGCCAGCAGCTTGGAGGTACAGGGGGCGCGTGGCTACACCTTC	CASSLEVQGARGYTF